This T cell receptor beta chain was obtained from a study of post-analysis software for immune sequencing data. Study in general: Some patients lacked subtype; others had relapsing-remitting, secondary progressive or progressive-relapsing disease.

Worth noting for this clonotype: Its specificity is not known.

Tagging with unique molecular identifiers was a feature of the TCR beta cDNA libraries. cDNA molecules numbering roughly 500,000 came from approximately 1 to 10 million T cells. MiXCR, applied by TCRdb to the PCR reads, yields one record per CDR3 protein. Among hundreds of thousands of distinct CDR3 sequences listed, more than 50% were seen once. V gave up 1 base and J gave up 1 base, with 4 bases separating them. The germline V gene has CDR1 SQVTM and CDR2 ANQGSEA. The CDR3 contains 12 residues. Points from the study as a whole: Comparison of patients with controls showed about 5 TRBV segments more frequent in patients, TRBV5-6, TRBV5-1 and TRBV20-1 among them. When compared against controls, multiple sclerosis patients showed significantly lower normalized Chao1 diversity. Samples from a shared batch, those prepared together, strongly co-clustered by F measure.

The TCR originated in a girl aged 2-15 years with multiple sclerosis. The specimen sequenced was blood. V usage is TRBV29-1 and J usage is TRBJ2-5, with D unresolved. The CDR3 reads CSVEASQETQYF. As DNA, the CDR3 is TGCAGCGTTGAAGCCAGCCAAGAGACCCAGTACTTC. The variable domain in full, with the rest retrieved from reference TRBV29-1 and TRBJ2-5, is SAVISQKPSRDICQRGTSLTIQCQVDSQVTMMFWYRQQPGQSLTLIATANQGSEATYESGFVIDKFPISRPNLTFSTLTVSNMSPEDSSIYLCSVEASQETQYFGPGTRLLVL.